Listed below are T cell receptor beta chains from one sample, sequenced in a study of blood T cell repertoires in COVID-19. The method was immunoSEQ multiplex PCR; TCRdb's version includes in-frame clones alone and lacks a portion of them. Of some 180,000 clones listed, 70% to 90% were seen once; the top ten hold roughly 2%. The sample consisted of peripheral blood. The receptor set was obtained from a man aged 50 or older who had recovered from COVID-19. The CDR3 runs from the conserved cysteine through the conserved F or W. A D gene is named only where the DNA matches it firmly. Size is stated for part of the rows, as once, few or many counts, or as a class when the clone is expanded.

TRBD2 | TRBJ2-3 | TRBV6-2/TRBV6-3 | once | CASSYNPMSRLAGGPGDTQYF | TGTGCCAGCAGTTATAACCCCATGAGTCGTCTGGCGGGGGGTCCCGGAGATACGCAGTATTTT
TRBD2 | TRBJ2-7 | TRBV5-4 | once | CASSLASSGFFYEQYF | TGTGCCAGCAGCTTGGCATCTAGCGGGTTCTTCTACGAGCAGTACTTC
NA | TRBJ1-1 | TRBV6-5 | NA | CASSKGGNTEAFF | TGTGCCAGCTCCAAGGGAGGGAACACTGAAGCTTTCTTT
TRBD2 | TRBJ2-3 | TRBV5-4 | NA | CASSLGGTSGTDTQYF | TGTGCCAGCAGCTTGGGTGGGACTAGCGGCACAGATACGCAGTATTTT
TRBD1 | TRBJ1-2 | TRBV30 | once | CAWREGGSYGYTF | TGTGCCTGGAGAGAAGGGGGCTCCTATGGCTACACCTTC
NA | TRBJ1-1 | TRBV4-3 | NA | CASSQDPQGMNTEAFF | TGCGCCAGCAGCCAAGATCCCCAGGGGATGAACACTGAAGCTTTCTTT
TRBD1 | TRBJ1-4 | TRBV2 | NA | CASSVATGYNEKLFF | TGTGCCAGCAGTGTTGCGACAGGGTATAATGAAAAACTGTTTTTT
TRBD1 | TRBJ2-7 | TRBV6-5 | NA | CASTADRGKTYEQYF | TGTGCCAGCACCGCAGACAGGGGAAAAACCTACGAGCAGTACTTC
NA | TRBJ1-3 | TRBV20-1 | NA | CSASKQGRDTIYF | TGCAGTGCTAGTAAACAGGGTCGCGACACCATATATTTT
NA | TRBJ2-7 | TRBV7-3 | few | CASSLTTGSNYEQYF | TGTGCCAGCAGCTTGACAACAGGTAGTAACTACGAGCAGTACTTC